The present T cell receptor beta chain was sequenced within a study of CD8+ T cells in alopecia areata. Findings and caveats of the study: Affected scalp, especially in alopecia totalis/universalis, had a higher clonality than normal scalp did.

As the sequencing template, cDNA was produced by extracting RNA and reverse transcribing it. The method was immunoSEQ multiplex PCR; TCRdb's version includes in-frame clones alone and lacks a portion of them. Here the sample spans roughly 35,000 clones, 45% to 60% being singletons. This clone is large in the sample. Its antigen remains unknown. Germline values: CDR1 ENHRY, CDR2 SYGVKD. The CDR3 is made up of 12 amino acids. The V end lost 7 bases, the J end lost 4 bases, and 10 bases lay between the germline ends. V usage is TRBV10-3 and J usage is TRBJ1-1; D might be TRBD1 (5 bases). What was sequenced was NKG2D-high CD8+ T cells sorted from blood. This TCR was sampled from a human donor with alopecia areata. For the CDR3, the DNA is TGTGCCATCAACGGGGGAGGCACTGAAGCTTTCTTT. This gives the protein CAINGGGTEAFF.